This T cell receptor beta chain is drawn from a study of blood T cell repertoires in COVID-19 (dated by TCRdb to 2018 to 2021). Turning to the overall study: Samples from collaborators originated in the United States, Italy and Spain and spanned both the acute and convalescent phases of COVID-19. Where HLA class I and class II types were available, the types were taken from metadata supplied by the sample provider, not from assay-based typing. Samples came from the ongoing ImmuneRACE study (first 160 participants) plus 1,254 subjects from 6 global collaborators. A freely available public database, intended as a resource for researchers studying the immune response to SARS-CoV-2, is where the repertoires were released. The dataset comprised deeply sampled blood TCRbeta repertoires from subjects exposed to, actively infected with, or recovered from COVID-19. The material from the prospective study consisted of cDNA or gDNA derived from T cells, B-cell-depleted T cells, or PBMCs. Nearly every sample came with metadata listing a de-identified subject ID, COVID-19 status, age in years and sex. Overall results and qualifications from the work: How much clinical and demographic metadata was included differed by source and by participant, and the metadata was provided uncurated.

Points on this clone: What this receptor recognizes is not known. The sample holds no much larger clone one base away, and base qualities are not on file.

The collaborating institutions used their own protocols to collect whole blood in K2EDTA tubes. Collaborator samples were shipped for TCRbeta analysis as frozen whole blood, isolated PBMCs, or DNA extracted from either sample type. The immunoSEQ Assay, a bias-controlled multiplex PCR, was used to amplify TCRbeta CDR3 regions from genomic DNA. The source study handled its data this way. Within the assay, amplification of reference gene primers was used to estimate how many nucleated cells each sample contained. Sequence reads were collapsed and filtered to measure the absolute abundance of every unique TCRbeta CDR3 rearrangement. Productive Simpson clonality was computed per sample as the square root of Simpson's diversity index over productive rearrangements. Held by TCRdb, this immuneACCESS table contains in-frame sequences only and omits some clones. Under half of the omission traces to an unresolved V gene where checked; the cause of the rest is unknown. The DNA gave D and trimming, while V, J and clone size come from that table. The table for this sample lists about 220,000 clones; 60% to 85% of them were counted only once. In total, the top ten clones hold over 7% of the sample.

The germline V gene (reference sequence) supplies CDR1 SGHKS and CDR2 YYEKEE. The trim is 1 base for V and 6 bases for J, with a gap of 7 bases between the germline ends. Spanning cysteine to phenylalanine, the CDR3 consists of 12 amino acids. Kept here is only the CDR3 DNA, which spans 36 bases and is read in frame from base 1. The chain was built from TRBV5-5 and TRBJ1-2, with the D gene not clear enough to name. The sequence came from a woman aged 70-85 years with acute or convalescent COVID-19. Material for sequencing was peripheral blood. The CDR3 here reads CASSLLRDGYTF. The nucleotide sequence is given as TGTGCCAGCAGCTTGTTACGGGATGGCTACACCTTC.